Below are 24 T cell receptor beta chains sequenced from a single sample in a study of T cell changes during pregnancy in multiple sclerosis. Clones were sequenced by immunoSEQ multiplex PCR, and TCRdb holds only the in-frame ones, with some missing. The data hold around 60,000 clones, with 92% observed a single time. The sequencing used peripheral blood, collected in the second trimester of pregnancy. These receptors all come from a female donor in good health, enrolled as a control in a pregnancy study.

The CDR3 spells CASRGSGQGAGEKLFF. Written as DNA, the CDR3 is TGTGCCAGCAGGGGGTCGGGGCAGGGGGCCGGTGAAAAACTGTTTTTT. The rearrangement uses TRBV5-5 and TRBJ1-4; 8 nucleotides agree with TRBD1. The germline CDR1 and CDR2 sequences are SGHKS and YYEKEE (reference sequence). The trim removed 5 bases at V and 7 bases at J, leaving 13 bases unmatched. This CDR3 contains 16 residues.

This rearrangement joins TRBV4-1 to TRBJ2-3; tentative D call: TRBD2 (5 bases). From germline, CDR1 is MGHRA and CDR2 YSYEKL. The CDR3 runs 16 residues. V lost 3 bases, J lost 3 bases, and 16 bases lay in between. CDR3 amino acids: CASSQVSQRATDTQYF. For the CDR3, the DNA is TGCGCCAGCAGCCAGGTGTCACAGAGGGCGACAGATACGCAGTATTTT.

The genes are TRBV7-9 and TRBJ2-5; D might be TRBD2 (7 bases). The CDR3 loop spans 14 amino acids. Trimming removed 5 bases at V and 1 base at J, with 11 bases between. Germline CDR1 SEHNR, CDR2 FQNEAQ (reference sequence). CDR3 region: CASSARGLQETQYF. The CDR3 DNA is TGTGCCAGCAGCGCGCGGGGGCTCCAAGAGACCCAGTACTTC.

This chain links TRBV6-4 with TRBJ2-3; no definite D call. In germline, CDR1 is MRHNA, CDR2 SNTAGT. The V and J ends lost 6 bases and 4 bases respectively, with 11 bases between them. The CDR3 length is 13 residues. The CDR3 DNA follows: TGTGCCAGCAGCGCCGAGCTGCCAGATACGCAGTATTTT. This sequence encodes CASSAELPDTQYF.

This chain joins TRBV19 and TRBJ1-2; the D gene is possibly TRBD1 (5 bases). CDR1 is LNHDA, CDR2 SQIVND, per germline (reference sequence). V gave up 6 bases and J gave up 6 bases, with 14 bases separating them. The CDR3 contains 13 residues. The CDR3 sequence is CASSQEAGNGYTF. DNA for the CDR3: TGTGCCAGTAGCCAAGAGGCAGGGAATGGCTACACCTTC.

The chain has TRBV4-3 and TRBJ2-1; possibly TRBD2 for D (5 bases). Germline assignment: CDR1 LGHNA and CDR2 YSLEER. This CDR3 comprises 13 residues. V was cut by 2 bases and J by 8 bases, with 10 bases left in between. The CDR3 is CASSQIGIDEQFF. Written as DNA, the CDR3 is TGCGCCAGCAGCCAAATCGGGATCGATGAGCAGTTCTTC.

The chain has TRBV7-8 and TRBJ2-1; 9 positions agree with TRBD2. Germline CDR1 reads SGHVS; CDR2 reads FQNEAQ. The CDR3 sequence is 19 residues long. Trimming at V came to 4 bases and at J to 0 bases, leaving 13 bases not matched to a gene. CDR3 nucleotide sequence: TGTGCCAGCAGCTCAGGCCGCGGGGGGGCCCCGAGCTCCTACAATGAGCAGTTCTTC. Translating gives CASSSGRGGAPSSYNEQFF.

The chain couples TRBV7-3 to TRBJ1-1; no firm D call. Trimming left V 5 bases short and J 0 bases short, with 7 bases between. This CDR3 spans 13 amino acids. Germline loops: CDR1 SGHTA, CDR2 FQGTGA. The chain's CDR3 is CASSPYLNTEAFF. The CDR3 nucleotides are TGTGCCAGCAGCCCCTACTTGAACACTGAAGCTTTCTTT. The whole variable domain, remainder taken from reference TRBV7-3 and TRBJ1-1, is GAGVSQTPSNKVTEKGKYVELRCDPISGHTALYWYRQSLGQGPEFLIYFQGTGAADDSGLPNDRFFAVRPEGSVSTLKIQRTERGDSAVYLCASSPYLNTEAFFGQGTRLTVV.

The chain recombines TRBV4-3 with TRBJ2-7; 10 positions match TRBD2. From germline, CDR1 is LGHNA and CDR2 YSLEER. CDR3 size: 16 residues. The J segment lost 3 bases and the V segment lost 4 bases, leaving 9 bases of the junction unmatched. In DNA, the CDR3 is TGCGCCAGCAGCCGCGACCTAGCGGGGGCCGTCTACGAGCAGTACTTC. Its translation: CASSRDLAGAVYEQYF.

This chain joins TRBV6-5 and TRBJ2-1, with TRBD1 identical over 9 bases. Unmatched junction bases numbered 4, after V lost 4 bases and J lost 3 bases. The CDR3 covers 15 residues. Germline CDR1 is MNHEY and CDR2 is SVGAGI. The DNA of the CDR3 is TGTGCCAGCAGTTCCGGACAGGGGAGCTACAATGAGCAGTTCTTC. It encodes CASSSGQGSYNEQFF.

This chain joins TRBV7-2 and TRBJ2-4; D ambiguous. Trimming stripped 5 bases from V and 5 bases from J, with 13 bases between. CDR1 and CDR2 from the germline V gene are SGHTA and FQGNSA. The CDR3 runs to 14 residues. The CDR3 DNA reads as TGTGCCAGCAGCCTAGATAGTAACGAAAACATTCAGTACTTC. Its protein product is CASSLDSNENIQYF.

The chain links TRBV28 to TRBJ1-5, with 10 bases fitting TRBD1. The V gene's germline CDR1 is MDHEN and CDR2 SYDVKM. The CDR3 has 14 amino acids. J was trimmed by 5 bases and V by 6 bases; bases with no gene match: 4. CDR3 in DNA: TGTGCCAGCAGGGAGGACAGGGGGTATCAGCCCCAGCATTTT. Translation: CASREDRGYQPQHF.

V usage is TRBV2 and J usage is TRBJ1-6, with a possible D match to TRBD1 (6 bases). There are 15 residues in the CDR3. The germline gives CDR1 SNHLY, CDR2 FYNNEI. V dropped 6 bases and J dropped 0 bases, with 9 bases sitting between them. The DNA of the CDR3 is TGTGCCAGCAGGAGGGGGAGCTCCTATAATTCACCCCTCCACTTT. It codes for CASRRGSSYNSPLHF. Variable domain in full (rest from reference TRBV2 and TRBJ1-6): EPEVTQTPSHQVTQMGQEVILRCVPISNHLYFYWYRQILGQKVEFLVSFYNNEISEKSEIFDDQFSVERPDGSNFTLKIRSTKLEDSAMYFCASRRGSSYNSPLHFGNGTRLTVT.

The chain links TRBV7-2 to TRBJ2-3; 9 nucleotides agree with TRBD2. The germline V gene has CDR1 SGHTA and CDR2 FQGNSA. The CDR3 is 15 residues long. V shed 5 bases, J shed 4 bases, and the junction held 7 bases outside the gene matches. In DNA, the CDR3 is TGTGCCAGCAGCCTGGCGGGGGGGCGGGCAGATACGCAGTATTTT. Translating gives CASSLAGGRADTQYF.

Here the CDR3 DNA reads TGTGCCAGCAGCTCCTACAGGGGTTCCACCCACGAGCAGTACTTC. Protein: CASSSYRGSTHEQYF. V gene TRBV7-3 combines with J gene TRBJ2-7, with TRBD1 matching 7 bases. Per the germline V gene, CDR1 is SGHTA and CDR2 is FQGTGA. The CDR3 totals 15 residues. Losses at the gene ends were 4 bases for V and 5 bases for J; bases not matched to a gene: 11.

The rearrangement links TRBV6-6 to TRBJ2-7; TRBD2 matches 8 bases. The junction had 8 bases not matched to a gene; V was cut back by 7 bases and J by 3 bases. The germline V gene encodes CDR1 MNHNY and CDR2 SVGAGI (reference sequence). The CDR3 is 14 residues long. The CDR3 sequence: CASIRGGAYYEQYF. The CDR3 DNA follows: TGTGCCAGCATCCGGGGGGGGGCCTACTACGAGCAGTACTTC.

The CDR3 DNA reads as TGTGCCAGCAGCTTAGAGGAGACAGGCTCGGAGACCCAGTACTTC. This codes for CASSLEETGSETQYF. The rearrangement links TRBV13 to TRBJ2-5; D is perhaps TRBD1 (6 bases). CDR3 length: 15 amino acids. The V and J ends lost 1 base and 5 bases respectively, with 14 bases between them. Per the germline V gene, CDR1 is PRHDT and CDR2 is FYEKMQ (reference sequence).

The chain is built from TRBV30 and TRBJ2-2; 11 nucleotides align to TRBD2. V was pared by 3 bases and J by 5 bases, with 2 bases of the junction left unmatched. The germline gives CDR1 GTSNPN, CDR2 SVGIG (reference sequence). This CDR3 region has 14 residues. CDR3 DNA sequence: TGTGCCTGGAGGGGACTAGCGGAGACCGGGGAGCTGTTTTTT. It specifies CAWRGLAETGELFF.

V usage is TRBV7-8 and J usage is TRBJ2-2, with 7 bases that match TRBD2. The CDR3 is 16 residues long. Germline V CDR1 and CDR2: SGHVS, FQNEAQ. Unmatched junction bases numbered 9, after V lost 5 bases and J lost 3 bases. The CDR3 nucleotides read TGTGCCAGCAGCCCGACAGCGGGACCTTACACCGGGGAGCTGTTTTTT. This gives the protein CASSPTAGPYTGELFF.

The V gene is TRBV11-3, the J gene TRBJ2-2, with no clear D. The germline V and J ends were trimmed by 0 bases and 2 bases, with 4 bases remaining between them. In germline, CDR1 is SGHNT, CDR2 YENEEA. This CDR3 has 14 residues. The CDR3 sequence is CASSLESNTGELFF. CDR3 nucleotide sequence: TGTGCCAGCAGCTTAGAGTCAAACACCGGGGAGCTGTTTTTT. Based on the CDR3 plus reference TRBV11-3 and TRBJ2-2, the full variable domain is EAGVVQSPRYKIIEKKQPVAFWCNPISGHNTLYWYLQNLGQGPELLIRYENEEAVDDSQLPKDRFSAERLKGVDSTLKIQPAELGDSAVYLCASSLESNTGELFFGEGSRLTVL.

The chain couples TRBV2 to TRBJ2-1, with D maybe TRBD2 (5 bases). V was shortened by 7 bases and J by 0 bases, with 13 bases between the two germline ends. This CDR3 is built from 15 residues. Germline V CDR1 and CDR2: SNHLY, FYNNEI. Here the CDR3 DNA reads TGTGCCAGCATGGGTGAGGGAGCCTCCTACAATGAGCAGTTCTTC. Encoded protein: CASMGEGASYNEQFF.

This clone showed up just once. The chain couples TRBV5-4 to TRBJ2-2; tentatively, D is TRBD2 (6 bases). Germline V gene data show CDR1 as SGHNT and CDR2 as YYREEE (reference sequence). The CDR3 contains 16 residues. Trimming stripped 2 bases from V and 6 bases from J, with 17 bases between. CDR3: CASSFTGTRRSGELFF. Here the CDR3 DNA reads TGTGCCAGCAGCTTCACCGGGACTCGGAGGTCCGGGGAGCTGTTTTTT.

The chain couples TRBV5-4 to TRBJ1-2; 7 bases map to TRBD1. There are 17 residues in the CDR3. J gave up 0 bases and V 0 bases, and 8 bases lay outside the gene matches. Germline loops: CDR1 SGHNT, CDR2 YYREEE (reference sequence). The CDR3 bases are TGTGCCAGCAGCTTGGGTTCCTGGACAGGTTCTAACTATGGCTACACCTTC. This codes for CASSLGSWTGSNYGYTF.

The V gene is TRBV5-6, the J gene TRBJ1-4; TRBD1 aligns across 12 bases. Germline CDR1 SGHDT, CDR2 YYEEEE. Germline trimming cut 4 bases from V and 7 bases from J; bases unmatched to any gene: 5. The CDR3 runs 15 residues. The CDR3 spells CASSMGQGAPEKLFF. CDR3 DNA: TGTGCCAGCAGCATGGGACAGGGGGCGCCTGAAAAACTGTTTTTT.